This T cell receptor beta chain was identified during a study of CD8+CD57+ T cells in acquired aplastic anemia. The table lists this clonotype with a count of one. The template used for profiling TCR beta VDJ and CDR3 was genomic DNA. TCRdb re-derived calls from the reads in MiXCR, one entry per CDR3 protein. The table includes 150,000 or so distinct CDR3 sequences, 45% to 55% detected once. This CDR3 has 15 amino acids. The germline V gene encodes CDR1 LNHNV and CDR2 YYDKDF (reference sequence). Trimming removed 0 bases at V and 4 bases at J, with 10 bases between. Flow cytometry had shown expanded CD8+CD57+ cells in the patients chosen for sequencing.

This chain uses TRBV15 with TRBJ1-3, with a possible D match to TRBD1 (6 bases). Sequencing was performed on sorted CD4+, CD8+, or CD8+CD57+ T cells (not recorded which) from PBMCs. The sequence was collected from a human donor with aplastic anemia. CDR3 in DNA: TGTGCCACCAGCAGAGATCGGGGGGCCGGAAACACCATATATTTT. Its protein product is CATSRDRGAGNTIYF.